What follows is one TCR beta chain and its context. The antigen remains undetermined. Sequencing was performed with immunoSEQ multiplex PCR; in TCRdb, only in-frame clones are kept and a portion is missing. The profile shows tens of thousands of clones, roughly 80% of them singletons. This CDR3 contains 14 residues. CDR1 is SNHLY, CDR2 FYNNEI, per germline. The ends were cut back, 4 bases at V and 1 base at J, with 8 bases in the middle. The sample is drawn from a study of a mutant IDH1 vaccine in newly diagnosed glioma. Study-level information: Across weeks 1, 3, 5, 7, 11, 15, 19 and 23, patients received a vaccination each time, eight in all. The initiation of vaccination occurred 4-6 weeks after radiotherapy alone, or with temozolomide cycles. Previous treatment comprised radiotherapy, temozolomide, or both, mostly both.

Study results and caveats: 80% to 95% of patients showed vaccine-induced immune responses across multiple MHC alleles.

The time point is: week 5, during vaccination. Vaccination used 300 ug of mutant IDH1 20-mer peptide per dose, with topical imiquimod. The source was PBMCs, collected from a glioma patient whose treatment included an IDH1 peptide vaccine. The TCR comes from a woman in her forties or fifties with glioma. The chain joins TRBV2 to TRBJ2-1; tentative D call: TRBD2 (5 bases). CDR3: CASSGTGSYNEQFF. CDR3 nucleotide sequence: TGTGCCAGCAGTGGGACTGGGTCCTACAATGAGCAGTTCTTC.